A single sample gave rise to the 17 T cell receptor beta chains below, sequenced in a study of T cell responses to AZD1222 COVID-19 vaccine. Produced via immunoSEQ multiplex PCR; TCRdb's table is partial and in-frame only. Among 150,000 to 200,000 clones listed, around 93% were seen once. The sequencing here drew on peripheral blood, taken 28 days after the second dose of the MenACWY control vaccine. The receptors derive from an adult who received the MenACWY meningococcal vaccine as a control.

The rearrangement joins TRBV7-9 to TRBJ1-1; possible D gene TRBD1, 6 bases. The V and J ends lost 6 bases and 1 base respectively, with 12 bases between them. The CDR3 spans 14 residues. CDR1 is SEHNR and CDR2 is FQNEAQ in the germline V gene (reference sequence). CDR3 DNA sequence: TGTGCCAGCAGTAGGACAGCATCGAACACTGAAGCTTTCTTT. Translated, it gives CASSRTASNTEAFF. The variable domain in full, with the rest retrieved from reference TRBV7-9 and TRBJ1-1, is DTGVSQNPRHKITKRGQNVTFRCDPISEHNRLYWYRQTLGQGPEFLTYFQNEAQLEKSRLLSDRFSAERPKGSFSTLEIQRTEQGDSAMYLCASSRTASNTEAFFGQGTRLTVV.

The J gene is TRBJ2-1, the V gene TRBV15; D unclear. V shed 0 bases and J shed 8 bases, with 2 bases lying between them. The CDR3 loop spans 11 amino acids. CDR1 LNHNV and CDR2 YYDKDF come from the germline V gene (reference sequence). The CDR3 DNA reads as TGTGCCACCAGCAGAGATTATGAGCAGTTCTTC. Amino acid sequence: CATSRDYEQFF.

The chain couples TRBV28 to TRBJ2-5, with D perhaps TRBD1 or TRBD2 (6 bases each). The CDR3 is 15 residues long. The V and J ends lost 5 bases and 4 bases respectively, with 17 bases between them. From germline, CDR1 is MDHEN and CDR2 SYDVKM. The CDR3 protein is CASSIRGVGRETQYF. DNA of the CDR3: TGTGCCAGCAGTATAAGGGGGGTTGGGAGAGAGACCCAGTACTTC.

The J gene is TRBJ1-6, the V gene TRBV7-9, with a possible D match to TRBD1 (5 bases). The CDR3 covers 17 residues. Germline assignment: CDR1 SEHNR and CDR2 FQNEAQ (reference sequence). V was cut by 1 base and J by 7 bases, with 17 bases left in between. CDR3 sequence reads: CASSLVVLRDGNSPLHF. The DNA for the CDR3 is TGTGCCAGCAGCTTAGTTGTCCTCCGGGACGGAAATTCACCCCTCCACTTT.

The chain joins TRBV6-2 or TRBV6-3 to TRBJ1-1; D ambiguous. The CDR3 spans 13 residues. V lost 1 base to trimming and J lost 8 bases, with 11 bases between them. CDR1 is MNHEY, CDR2 SVGEGT, per germline. In nucleotides, the CDR3 is TGTGCCAGCAGTTACTGGGCAGAGACCGAAGCTTTCTTT. It specifies CASSYWAETEAFF.

The chain links TRBV19 to TRBJ1-2; TRBD1 agrees at 7 bases. V trimming: 7 bases; J trimming: 4 bases; junction bases outside the gene matches: 3. Germline CDR1 LNHDA, CDR2 SQIVND (reference sequence). The CDR3 has 12 amino acids. In DNA form, the CDR3 reads TGTGCCAGTAACCCAGGGGGCTATGGCTACACCTTC. Translation gives CASNPGGYGYTF.

The rearrangement joins TRBV10-3 to TRBJ1-1; TRBD1 might be the D (6 bases). CDR1 is ENHRY and CDR2 is SYGVKD in the germline V gene. Trimming cost V 6 bases and J 0 bases, with 14 bases left between them. This CDR3 has 15 amino acids. The CDR3 reads CAIRDSAAVNTEAFF. In nucleotides, the CDR3 is TGTGCCATCAGGGACAGCGCGGCCGTGAACACTGAAGCTTTCTTT.

The rearrangement uses TRBV27 and TRBJ2-2; TRBD1 matches 7 bases. Trimming took 10 bases from V and 4 from J; bases not matched to a gene: 6. The CDR3 sequence is 13 residues long. CDR1 MNHEY and CDR2 SMNVEV come from the germline V gene (reference sequence). The CDR3 sequence is CAIQSGGTGELFF. DNA of the CDR3: TGTGCCATCCAGTCAGGGGGCACCGGGGAGCTGTTTTTT.

J is TRBJ2-7 and V is TRBV7-2, with 8 bases identical to TRBD1. J was trimmed by 6 bases and V by 4 bases; bases with no gene match: 8. This CDR3 has 14 amino acids. Germline CDR1 and CDR2: SGHTA and FQGNSA. CDR3 bases: TGTGCCAGCAGCTGGGACAGGCGGAGAGGCGAGCAGTACTTC. Translated: CASSWDRRRGEQYF.

This clone was detected only a few times. The chain combines TRBV3-1 (or the pseudogene TRBV3-2) with TRBJ1-2, with unresolved D. V lost 1 base, J lost 7 bases, and 10 bases lay in between. The CDR3 sequence is 13 residues long. Germline CDR1 is LGHDT and CDR2 is YNNKEL (reference sequence). The DNA for the CDR3 is TGTGCCAGCAGCCAAGGGTCAGCGGGTGGCTACACCTTC. This translates into CASSQGSAGGYTF.

The V and J genes are TRBV12-3 or TRBV12-4 and TRBJ2-4; TRBD1 is a possible D gene (5 bases). Trimming removed 3 bases from V and 4 bases from J, with 7 bases in between. The CDR3 has 13 residues. The CDR3 bases are TGTGCCAGCAGTTTCGACAGTAAAAACATTCAGTACTTC. Translating gives CASSFDSKNIQYF.

This clone was seen just once. V and J are TRBV5-4 and TRBJ1-1, with D tentatively TRBD1 (5 bases). The CDR3 is made up of 14 amino acids. Trimming removed 4 bases from V and 3 bases from J, with 13 bases in between. Germline V CDR1 and CDR2: SGHNT, YYREEE (reference sequence). The CDR3 reads CASSTGTQYTEAFF. DNA for the CDR3: TGTGCCAGCAGCACCGGGACCCAATACACTGAAGCTTTCTTT.

V gene TRBV7-9 combines with J gene TRBJ2-5, with 8 positions matching TRBD1. CDR1 is SEHNR and CDR2 is FQNEAQ in the germline V gene (reference sequence). CDR3 length: 15 amino acids. V lost 1 base, J lost 2 bases, and 3 bases stayed unmatched. CDR3 bases: TGTGCCAGCAGCTTAGGACAGGGGCCACAAGAGACCCAGTACTTC. Translation: CASSLGQGPQETQYF.

V gene TRBV18 combines with J gene TRBJ2-1, with 7 nucleotides matching TRBD1. The CDR3 consists of 14 residues. V gave up 4 bases and J gave up 9 bases; unmatched junction bases: 9. Germline-derived CDR1 and CDR2 are KGHSH and LQKENI. The CDR3 loop is CASSRGQADGEQFF. CDR3 sequence (DNA): TGTGCCAGCTCACGTGGACAGGCCGACGGTGAGCAGTTCTTC.

The V gene is TRBV2, the J gene TRBJ1-3; a possible D gene is TRBD1 (5 bases). The V and J ends lost 6 bases and 0 bases respectively, with 9 bases between them. Germline V gene data show CDR1 as SNHLY and CDR2 as FYNNEI. The CDR3 has 14 residues. The CDR3 here is CASRAGFSGNTIYF. CDR3 sequence (DNA): TGTGCCAGCAGGGCAGGGTTCTCTGGAAACACCATATATTTT.

This clone has just one count. The gene calls are TRBV24-1 and TRBJ2-6; TRBD2 is a possible D gene (6 bases). Germline-derived CDR1 and CDR2 are KGHDR and SFDVKD. The CDR3 length is 16 residues. Trimming took 1 base from V and 1 from J, leaving 7 bases between them. The CDR3 sequence: CATSDFRGSGANVLTF. The CDR3 bases are TGTGCCACCAGTGATTTTCGGGGGTCTGGGGCCAACGTCCTGACTTTC.

This clone has a single count. The chain combines TRBV30 with TRBJ1-3; D remains ambiguous. Germline-derived CDR1 and CDR2 are GTSNPN and SVGIG (reference sequence). The CDR3 length is 14 residues. V was cut by 2 bases and J by 0 bases, with 8 bases left in between. The DNA of the CDR3 is TGTGCCTGGAGTCGAACAAGCTCTGGAAACACCATATATTTT. It specifies CAWSRTSSGNTIYF.